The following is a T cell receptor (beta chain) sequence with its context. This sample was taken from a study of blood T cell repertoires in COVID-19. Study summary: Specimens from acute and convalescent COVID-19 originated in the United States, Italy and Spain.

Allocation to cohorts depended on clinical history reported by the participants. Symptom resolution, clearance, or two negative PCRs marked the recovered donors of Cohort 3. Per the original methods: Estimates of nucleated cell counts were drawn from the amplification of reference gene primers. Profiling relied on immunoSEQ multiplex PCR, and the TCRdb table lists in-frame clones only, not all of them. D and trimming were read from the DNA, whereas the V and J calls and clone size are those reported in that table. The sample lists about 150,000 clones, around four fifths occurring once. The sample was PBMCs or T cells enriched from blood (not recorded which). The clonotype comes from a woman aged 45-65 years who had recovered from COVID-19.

The chain's CDR3 is CASSLRGMRETQYF. The DNA for the CDR3 is TGTGCCAGCAGCTTAAGGGGGATGAGAGAGACCCAGTACTTC. The chain employs TRBV7-8 and TRBJ2-5; tentatively, D is TRBD1 (6 bases). Germline lookup yields CDR1 SGHVS and CDR2 FQNEAQ. CDR3 length: 14 residues. With 2 bases removed from V and 4 bases from J, the gap between germline ends came to 11 bases.